This entry describes one T cell receptor (beta chain). Its antigen is undetermined. The data are from a study of blood T cells in healthy people across ages. About the research overall: Template-switching capture recovered about one barcoded beta molecule per two T cells. Study-wide points: Among long-lived donors, naive CD4+ cells were more numerous and diversity higher than in aged donors.

The CDR3 sequence is 13 residues long. CDR1 is SQVTM and CDR2 is ANQGSEA in the germline V gene. With 7 bases removed from V and 0 bases from J, the gap between germline ends came to 10 bases. Each donor's blood draw was 8.5 to 10 milliliters of peripheral blood. Then a second PCR, running roughly 7 to 11 cycles, was carried out with a sample-barcoded 5' primer and a J-beta primer mix. Via MiXCR, TCRdb re-called the 5' RACE reads, giving one row per CDR3 protein. The data contain about 570,000 distinct CDR3 sequences, roughly 29% of them singletons. The chain carries TRBV29-1 and TRBJ1-3; D may be TRBD1 (6 bases). The TCR originated in a woman in her 70s in good health. The sample taken for sequencing was blood. The CDR3 sequence: CSAGQSSGNTIYF. CDR3 nucleotide sequence: TGCAGCGCCGGACAGAGCTCTGGAAACACCATATATTTT. The complete variable domain, with remaining parts taken from reference TRBV29-1 and TRBJ1-3, reads SAVISQKPSRDICQRGTSLTIQCQVDSQVTMMFWYRQQPGQSLTLIATANQGSEATYESGFVIDKFPISRPNLTFSTLTVSNMSPEDSSIYLCSAGQSSGNTIYFGEGSWLTVV.